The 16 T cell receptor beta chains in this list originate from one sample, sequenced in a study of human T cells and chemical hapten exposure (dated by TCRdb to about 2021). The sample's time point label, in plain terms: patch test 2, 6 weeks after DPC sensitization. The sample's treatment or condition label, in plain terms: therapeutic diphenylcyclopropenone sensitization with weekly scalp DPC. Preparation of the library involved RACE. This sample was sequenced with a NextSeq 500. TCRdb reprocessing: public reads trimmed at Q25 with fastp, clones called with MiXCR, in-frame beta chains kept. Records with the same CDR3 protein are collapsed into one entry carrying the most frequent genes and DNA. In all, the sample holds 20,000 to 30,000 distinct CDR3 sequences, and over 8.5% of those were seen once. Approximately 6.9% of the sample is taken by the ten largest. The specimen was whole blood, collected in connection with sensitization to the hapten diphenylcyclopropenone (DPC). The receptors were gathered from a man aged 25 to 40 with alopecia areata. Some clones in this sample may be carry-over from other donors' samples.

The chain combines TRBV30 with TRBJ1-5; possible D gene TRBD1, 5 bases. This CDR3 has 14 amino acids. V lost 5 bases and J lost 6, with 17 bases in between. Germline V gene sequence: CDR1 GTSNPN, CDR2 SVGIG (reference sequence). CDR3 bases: TGTGCCTGGGCTGGGACGTCGGAGTTTCAGCCCCAGCATTTT. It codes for CAWAGTSEFQPQHF. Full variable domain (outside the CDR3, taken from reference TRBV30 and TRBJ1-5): SQTIHQWPATLVQPVGSPLSLECTVEGTSNPNLYWYRQAAGRGLQLLFYSVGIGQISSEVPQNLSASRPQDRQFILSSKKLLLSDSGFYLCAWAGTSEFQPQHFGDGTRLSIL.

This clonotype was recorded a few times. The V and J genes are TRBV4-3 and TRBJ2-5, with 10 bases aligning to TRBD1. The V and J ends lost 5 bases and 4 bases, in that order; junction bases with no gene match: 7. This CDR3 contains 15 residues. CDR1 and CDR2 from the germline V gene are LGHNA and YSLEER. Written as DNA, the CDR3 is TGCGCCAGCAGCGTAAGGGACAGGGGAGCAGAGACCCAGTACTTC. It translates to CASSVRDRGAETQYF.

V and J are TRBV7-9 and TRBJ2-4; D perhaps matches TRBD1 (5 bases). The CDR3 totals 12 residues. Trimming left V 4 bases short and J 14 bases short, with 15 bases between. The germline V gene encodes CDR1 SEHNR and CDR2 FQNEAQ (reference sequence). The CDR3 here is CASSSTAGSKYF. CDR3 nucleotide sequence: TGTGCCAGCAGCTCGACAGCAGGATCGAAGTACTTC.

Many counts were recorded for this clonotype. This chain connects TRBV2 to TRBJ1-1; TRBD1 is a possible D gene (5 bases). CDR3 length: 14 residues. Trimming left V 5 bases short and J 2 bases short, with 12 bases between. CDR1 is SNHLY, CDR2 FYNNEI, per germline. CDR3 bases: TGTGCCAGCAGTTTGGGGCATCGAAACACTGAAGCTTTCTTT. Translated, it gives CASSLGHRNTEAFF.

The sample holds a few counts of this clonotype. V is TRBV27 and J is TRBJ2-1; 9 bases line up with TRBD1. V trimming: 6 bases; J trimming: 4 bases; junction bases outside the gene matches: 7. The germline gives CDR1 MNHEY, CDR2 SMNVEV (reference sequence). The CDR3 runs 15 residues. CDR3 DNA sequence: TGTGCCAGCAGCGAACAGGGGGCTCTGTACAATGAGCAGTTCTTC. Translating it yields CASSEQGALYNEQFF.

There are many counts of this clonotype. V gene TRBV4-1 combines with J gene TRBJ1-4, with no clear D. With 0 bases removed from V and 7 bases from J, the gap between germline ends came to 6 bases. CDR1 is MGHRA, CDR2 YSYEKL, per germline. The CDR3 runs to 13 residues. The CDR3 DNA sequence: TGCGCCAGCAGCCAAGATTATACTGAAAAACTGTTTTTT. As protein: CASSQDYTEKLFF.

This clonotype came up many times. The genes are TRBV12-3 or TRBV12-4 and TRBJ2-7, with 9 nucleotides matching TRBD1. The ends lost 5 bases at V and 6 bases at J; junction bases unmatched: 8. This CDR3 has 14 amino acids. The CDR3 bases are TGTGCCAGCAGTCCCGGGACAGGGACGATCGAGCAGTACTTC. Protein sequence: CASSPGTGTIEQYF.

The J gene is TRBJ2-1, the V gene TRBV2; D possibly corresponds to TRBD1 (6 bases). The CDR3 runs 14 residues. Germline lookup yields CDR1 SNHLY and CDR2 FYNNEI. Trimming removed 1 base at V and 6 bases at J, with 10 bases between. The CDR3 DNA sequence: TGTGCCAGCAGTGAAGGATTACAGGGCAATGAGCAGTTCTTC. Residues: CASSEGLQGNEQFF.

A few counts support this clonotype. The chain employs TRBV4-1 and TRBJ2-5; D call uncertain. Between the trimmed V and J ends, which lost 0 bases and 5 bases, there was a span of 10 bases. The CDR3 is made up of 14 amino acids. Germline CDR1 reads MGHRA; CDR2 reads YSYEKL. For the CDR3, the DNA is TGCGCCAGCAGCCAAGATCTGCCAGGCGAGACCCAGTACTTC. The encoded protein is CASSQDLPGETQYF.

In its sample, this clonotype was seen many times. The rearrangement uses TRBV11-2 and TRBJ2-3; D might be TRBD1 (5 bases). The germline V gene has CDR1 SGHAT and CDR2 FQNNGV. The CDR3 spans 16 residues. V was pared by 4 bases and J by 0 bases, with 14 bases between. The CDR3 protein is CASSSSRAASTDTQYF. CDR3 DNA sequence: TGTGCCAGCAGCTCCTCCAGGGCAGCAAGCACAGATACGCAGTATTTT.

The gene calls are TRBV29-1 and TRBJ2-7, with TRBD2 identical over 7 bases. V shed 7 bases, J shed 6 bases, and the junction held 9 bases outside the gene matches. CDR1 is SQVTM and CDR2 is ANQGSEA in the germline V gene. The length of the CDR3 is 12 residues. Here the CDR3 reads CSASSGGGEQYF. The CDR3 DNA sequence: TGCAGCGCATCCTCTGGGGGGGGCGAGCAGTACTTC.

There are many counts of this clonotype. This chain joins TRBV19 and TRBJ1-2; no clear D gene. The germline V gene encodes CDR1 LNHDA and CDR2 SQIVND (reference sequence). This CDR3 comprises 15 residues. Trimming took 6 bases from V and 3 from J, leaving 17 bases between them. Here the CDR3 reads CASSPLEGYDYGYTF. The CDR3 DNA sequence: TGTGCCAGTAGCCCTCTTGAGGGTTACGACTATGGCTACACCTTC.

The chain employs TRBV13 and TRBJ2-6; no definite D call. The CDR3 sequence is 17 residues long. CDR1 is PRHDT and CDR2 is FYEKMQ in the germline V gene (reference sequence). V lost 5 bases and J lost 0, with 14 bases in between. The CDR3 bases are TGTGCCAGCAGCCATCGTCCCTATCCCTCTGGGGCCAACGTCCTGACTTTC. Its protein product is CASSHRPYPSGANVLTF.

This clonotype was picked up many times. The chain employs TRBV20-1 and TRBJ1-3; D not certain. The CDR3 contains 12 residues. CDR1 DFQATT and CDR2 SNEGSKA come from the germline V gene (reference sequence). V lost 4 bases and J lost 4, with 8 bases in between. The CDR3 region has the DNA TGCAGTGCTATTGGTACGGGAAACACCATATATTTT. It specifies CSAIGTGNTIYF.

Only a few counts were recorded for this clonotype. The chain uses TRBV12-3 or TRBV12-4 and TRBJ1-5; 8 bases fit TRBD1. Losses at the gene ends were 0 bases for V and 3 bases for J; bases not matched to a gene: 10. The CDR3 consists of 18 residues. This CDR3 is CASSLALHPDRDNQPQHF. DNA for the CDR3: TGTGCCAGCAGTTTAGCGCTTCATCCGGACAGGGACAATCAGCCCCAGCATTTT.

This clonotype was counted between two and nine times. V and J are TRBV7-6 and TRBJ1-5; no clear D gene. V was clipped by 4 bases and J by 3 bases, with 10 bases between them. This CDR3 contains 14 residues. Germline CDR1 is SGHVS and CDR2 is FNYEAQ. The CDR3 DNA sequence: TGTGCCAGCAGCTCAGCGGGCTTCAATCAGCCCCAGCATTTT. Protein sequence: CASSSAGFNQPQHF.